This T cell receptor beta chain was retrieved from a study of T cells in Graves' hyperthyroidism and ophthalmopathy. Lactation, pregnancy, other autoimmune disease or uncontrolled infection led to exclusion of patients. Thyroid ultrasound and orbital computed tomography, with clinical symptoms and serum thyroxine and TRAb, informed diagnoses. Points from the study as a whole: Ophthalmopathy was distinguished from stable hyperthyroidism by 13 V-J signatures.

This CDR3 is 16 amino acids long. The V and J ends lost 6 bases and 0 bases, in that order; junction bases with no gene match: 6. Germline CDR1 is MGHDK and CDR2 is SYGVNS. About this clonotype: The antigen is not known.

The CDR3 regions of TCR beta were amplified from RNA transcripts. With the HTBI primer set, the TCR CDR3 went through a first round of RT-PCR. TCRdb independently ran MiXCR on the multiplex PCR reads; one entry per CDR3 protein. The sample lists about 570,000 distinct CDR3 sequences, about 43% occurring once. This chain joins TRBV25-1 and TRBJ2-2; 8 bases map to TRBD1. The TCR originated in an adult woman with Graves' disease, either hyperthyroidism or ophthalmopathy (not recorded which). The sequencing sample was made of peripheral blood or thyroid tissue (not recorded which). The CDR3 DNA reads as TGTGCCAGCAGATCCTCGACAGGGGCGAACACCGGGGAGCTGTTTTTT. It specifies CASRSSTGANTGELFF.